This T cell receptor (beta chain) was identified in a study of T cell repertoires in cytomegalovirus infection. Background on the study: From public TCR beta signatures came an indication of both CMV infection and matching HLA type.

Note on this clonotype: Its cognate antigen is unknown.

Study-wide results and limits: Public TCR beta family frequency separated CMV-and-HLA carriers, including in an independent cohort. HLA-C-restricted CMV clonotypes gave the most frequent clonotype in two of eight donors.

One entry per CDR3 protein, called by TCRdb with MiXCR from the reads. The data show 700,000 to 900,000 distinct CDR3 sequences, almost 30% seen once. Between the trimmed V and J ends, which lost 6 bases and 0 bases, there was a span of 15 bases. The length of the CDR3 is 16 residues. Germline V gene sequence: CDR1 SNHLY, CDR2 FYNNEI. Here the sequenced sample was cultured CD8+ T cells from PBMCs, taken from culture after CMV antigen stimulation. This sequence joins TRBV2 and TRBJ2-1; TRBD2 is a possible D gene (5 bases). This TCR was sampled from a human donor in good health (CMV status not recorded). Some clones in this sample may be carry-over from other donors' samples. The CDR3 here is CASSPSRGSSYNEQFF. CDR3 nucleotide sequence: TGTGCCAGCAGCCCCTCGAGAGGGAGCTCCTACAATGAGCAGTTCTTC.